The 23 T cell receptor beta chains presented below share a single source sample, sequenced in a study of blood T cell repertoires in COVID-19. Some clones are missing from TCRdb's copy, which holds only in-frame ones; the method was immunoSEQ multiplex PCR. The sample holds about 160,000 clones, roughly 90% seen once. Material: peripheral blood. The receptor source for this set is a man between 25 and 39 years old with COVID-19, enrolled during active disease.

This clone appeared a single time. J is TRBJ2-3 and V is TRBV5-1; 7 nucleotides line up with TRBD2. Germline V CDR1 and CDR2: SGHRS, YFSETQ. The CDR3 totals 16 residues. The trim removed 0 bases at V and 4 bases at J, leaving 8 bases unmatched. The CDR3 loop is CASSLAGGREADTQYF. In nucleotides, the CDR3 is TGCGCCAGCAGCTTGGCCGGTGGGAGGGAGGCAGATACGCAGTATTTT.

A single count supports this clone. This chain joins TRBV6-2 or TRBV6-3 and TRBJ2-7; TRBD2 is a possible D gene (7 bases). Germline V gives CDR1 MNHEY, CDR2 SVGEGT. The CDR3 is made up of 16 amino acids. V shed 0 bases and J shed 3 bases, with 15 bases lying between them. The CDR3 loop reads CASSYSAGASLYEQYF. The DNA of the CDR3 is TGTGCCAGCAGTTACTCCGCGGGGGCTAGTCTCTACGAGCAGTACTTC.

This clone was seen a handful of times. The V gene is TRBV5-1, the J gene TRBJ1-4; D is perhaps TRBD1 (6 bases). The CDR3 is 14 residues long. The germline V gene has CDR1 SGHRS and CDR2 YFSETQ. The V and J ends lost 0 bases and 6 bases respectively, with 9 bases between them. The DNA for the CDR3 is TGCGCCAGCAGCTTGGTCGGGACATATGAAAAACTGTTTTTT. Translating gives CASSLVGTYEKLFF. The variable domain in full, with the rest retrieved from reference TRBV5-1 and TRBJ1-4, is KAGVTQTPRYLIKTRGQQVTLSCSPISGHRSVSWYQQTPGQGLQFLFEYFSETQRNKGNFPGRFSGRQFSNSRSEMNVSTLELGDSALYLCASSLVGTYEKLFFGSGTQLSVL.

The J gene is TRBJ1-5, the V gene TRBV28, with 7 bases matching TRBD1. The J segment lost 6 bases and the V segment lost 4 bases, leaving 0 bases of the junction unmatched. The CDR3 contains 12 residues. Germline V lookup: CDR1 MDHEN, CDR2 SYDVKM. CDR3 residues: CASSSGGQPQHF. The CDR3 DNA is TGTGCCAGCAGTTCAGGGGGTCAGCCCCAGCATTTT. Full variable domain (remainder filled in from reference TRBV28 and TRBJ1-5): DVKVTQSSRYLVKRTGEKVFLECVQDMDHENMFWYRQDPGLGLRLIYFSYDVKMKEKGDIPEGYSVSREKKERFSLILESASTNQTSMYLCASSSGGQPQHFGDGTRLSIL.

The CDR3 here is CASSLRRNSPLHF. In nucleotides, the CDR3 is TGTGCCAGCAGCCTGCGGCGGAATTCACCCCTCCACTTT. The chain recombines TRBV12-3 or TRBV12-4 with TRBJ1-6; D not resolved. V was cut by 6 bases and J by 7 bases, with 10 bases left in between. This CDR3 is 13 amino acids long.

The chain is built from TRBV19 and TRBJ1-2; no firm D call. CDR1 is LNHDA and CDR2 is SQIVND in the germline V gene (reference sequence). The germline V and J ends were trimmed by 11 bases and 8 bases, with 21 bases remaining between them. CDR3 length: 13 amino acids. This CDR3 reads CAVAPGLGSGYTF. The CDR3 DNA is TGTGCCGTCGCTCCGGGTCTTGGGTCCGGCTACACCTTC.

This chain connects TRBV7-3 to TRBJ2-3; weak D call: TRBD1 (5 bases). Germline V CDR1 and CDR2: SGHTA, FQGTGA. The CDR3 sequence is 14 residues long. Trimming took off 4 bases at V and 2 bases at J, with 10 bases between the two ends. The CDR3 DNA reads TGTGCCAGCAGCTCTAGGGGTACCACAGATACGCAGTATTTT. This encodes CASSSRGTTDTQYF.

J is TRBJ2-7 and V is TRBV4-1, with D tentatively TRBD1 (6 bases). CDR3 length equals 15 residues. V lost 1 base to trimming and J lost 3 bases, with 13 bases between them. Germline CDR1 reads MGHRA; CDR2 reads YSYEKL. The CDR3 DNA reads TGCGCCAGCAGCCAAGTTGGCCGGGACAACTACGAGCAGTACTTC. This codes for CASSQVGRDNYEQYF.

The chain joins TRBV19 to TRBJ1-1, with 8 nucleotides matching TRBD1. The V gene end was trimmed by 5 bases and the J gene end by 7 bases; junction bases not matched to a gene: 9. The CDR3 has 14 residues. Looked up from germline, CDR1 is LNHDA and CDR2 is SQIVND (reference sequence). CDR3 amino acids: CASSLLDRELEAFF. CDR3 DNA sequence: TGTGCCAGTAGTCTATTGGACAGGGAACTTGAAGCTTTCTTT.

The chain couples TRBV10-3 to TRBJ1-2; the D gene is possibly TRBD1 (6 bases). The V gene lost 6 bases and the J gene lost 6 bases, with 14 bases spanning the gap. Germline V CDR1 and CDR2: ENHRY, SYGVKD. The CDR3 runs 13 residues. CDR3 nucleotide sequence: TGTGCCATCAGAGCCCTAGGGGGAAATGGCTACACCTTC. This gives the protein CAIRALGGNGYTF.

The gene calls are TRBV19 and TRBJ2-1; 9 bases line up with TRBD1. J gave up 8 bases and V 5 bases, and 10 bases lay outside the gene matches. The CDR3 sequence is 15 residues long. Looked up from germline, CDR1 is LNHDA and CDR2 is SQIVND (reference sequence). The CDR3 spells CASSPRGQGGDEQFF. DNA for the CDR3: TGTGCCAGTAGTCCCCGGGGACAGGGAGGGGATGAGCAGTTCTTC.

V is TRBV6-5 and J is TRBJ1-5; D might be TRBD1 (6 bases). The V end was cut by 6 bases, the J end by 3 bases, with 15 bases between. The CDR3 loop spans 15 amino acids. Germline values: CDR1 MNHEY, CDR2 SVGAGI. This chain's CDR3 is CASRGDRSYNQPQHF. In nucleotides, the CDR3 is TGTGCCAGCAGGGGAGACAGGTCGTACAATCAGCCCCAGCATTTT.

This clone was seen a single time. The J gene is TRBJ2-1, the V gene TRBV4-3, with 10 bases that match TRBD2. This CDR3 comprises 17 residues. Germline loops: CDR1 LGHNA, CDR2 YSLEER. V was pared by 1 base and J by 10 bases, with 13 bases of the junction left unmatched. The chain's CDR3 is CASSQGWVVAGGNEQFF. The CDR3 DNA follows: TGCGCCAGCAGCCAAGGTTGGGTAGTAGCGGGAGGTAACGAGCAGTTCTTC.

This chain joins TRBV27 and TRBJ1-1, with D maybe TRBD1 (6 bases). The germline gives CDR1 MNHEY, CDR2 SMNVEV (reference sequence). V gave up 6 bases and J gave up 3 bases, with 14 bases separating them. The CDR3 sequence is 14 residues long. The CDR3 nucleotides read TGTGCCAGCAGCCTACAGGGTCCGGACACTGAAGCTTTCTTT. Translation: CASSLQGPDTEAFF.

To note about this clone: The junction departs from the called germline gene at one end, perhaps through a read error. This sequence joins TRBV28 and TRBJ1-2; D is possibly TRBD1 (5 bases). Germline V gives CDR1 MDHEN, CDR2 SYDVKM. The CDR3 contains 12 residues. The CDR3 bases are TGTGCCAGCGGTTTTGGGGCGCATGGCTACACCTTC. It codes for CASGFGAHGYTF.

CDR3 loop: CASRGSGANVLTF. CDR3 in DNA: TGTGCCTCCAGGGGATCTGGGGCCAACGTCCTGACTTTC. The V call is TRBV30, the J call TRBJ2-6; D possibly corresponds to TRBD1 (6 bases). Deletions cut 7 bases from V and 1 base from J, with 8 bases between. Germline V lookup: CDR1 GTSNPN, CDR2 SVGIG (reference sequence). There are 13 residues in the CDR3.

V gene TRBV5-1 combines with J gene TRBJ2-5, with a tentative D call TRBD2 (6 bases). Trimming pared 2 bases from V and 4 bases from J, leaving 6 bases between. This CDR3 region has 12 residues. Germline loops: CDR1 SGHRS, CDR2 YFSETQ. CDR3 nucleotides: TGCGCCAGCAGCTTCGGGGGAGAGACCCAGTACTTC. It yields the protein CASSFGGETQYF.

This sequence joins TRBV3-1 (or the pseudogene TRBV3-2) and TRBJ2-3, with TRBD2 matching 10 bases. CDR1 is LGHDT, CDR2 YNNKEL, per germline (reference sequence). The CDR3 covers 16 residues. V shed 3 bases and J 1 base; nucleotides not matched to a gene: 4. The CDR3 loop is CASSQQRGGRTDTQYF. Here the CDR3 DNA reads TGTGCCAGCAGCCAGCAGCGGGGGGGCCGCACAGATACGCAGTATTTT.

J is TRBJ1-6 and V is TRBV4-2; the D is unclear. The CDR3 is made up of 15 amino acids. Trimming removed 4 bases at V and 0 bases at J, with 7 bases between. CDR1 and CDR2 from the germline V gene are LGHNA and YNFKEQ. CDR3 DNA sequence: TGTGCCAGCAGCCTACAGATCTCCTATAATTCACCCCTCCACTTT. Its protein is CASSLQISYNSPLHF.

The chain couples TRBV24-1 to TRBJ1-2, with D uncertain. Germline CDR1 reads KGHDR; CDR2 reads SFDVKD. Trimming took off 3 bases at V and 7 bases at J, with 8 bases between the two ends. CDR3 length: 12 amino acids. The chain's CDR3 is CATSDGHSGYTF. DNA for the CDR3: TGTGCCACCAGTGATGGGCACTCTGGCTACACCTTC.

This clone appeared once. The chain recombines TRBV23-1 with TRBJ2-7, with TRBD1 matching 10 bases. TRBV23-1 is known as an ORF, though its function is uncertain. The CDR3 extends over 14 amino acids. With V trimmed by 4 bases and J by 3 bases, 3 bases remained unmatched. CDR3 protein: CASSPWDRGYEQYF. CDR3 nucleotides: TGCGCCAGCAGTCCCTGGGACAGGGGCTACGAGCAGTACTTC.

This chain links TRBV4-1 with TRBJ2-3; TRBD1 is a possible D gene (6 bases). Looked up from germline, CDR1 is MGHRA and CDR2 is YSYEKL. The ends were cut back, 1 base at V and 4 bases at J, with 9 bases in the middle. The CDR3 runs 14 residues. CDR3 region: CASSQAQGPDTQYF. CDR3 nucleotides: TGCGCCAGCAGCCAAGCACAGGGCCCAGATACGCAGTATTTT.

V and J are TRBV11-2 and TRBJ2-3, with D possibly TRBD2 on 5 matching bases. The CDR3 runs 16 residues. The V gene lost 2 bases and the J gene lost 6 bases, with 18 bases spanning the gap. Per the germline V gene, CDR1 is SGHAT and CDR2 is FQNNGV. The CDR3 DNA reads TGTGCCAGCAGCTTAAGAAAGTCGGGGATTAGGGATACGCAGTATTTT. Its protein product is CASSLRKSGIRDTQYF. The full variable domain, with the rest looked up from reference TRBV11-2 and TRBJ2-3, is EAGVAQSPRYKIIEKRQSVAFWCNPISGHATLYWYQQILGQGPKLLIQFQNNGVVDDSQLPKDRFSAERLKGVDSTLKIQPAKLEDSAVYLCASSLRKSGIRDTQYFGPGTRLTVL.